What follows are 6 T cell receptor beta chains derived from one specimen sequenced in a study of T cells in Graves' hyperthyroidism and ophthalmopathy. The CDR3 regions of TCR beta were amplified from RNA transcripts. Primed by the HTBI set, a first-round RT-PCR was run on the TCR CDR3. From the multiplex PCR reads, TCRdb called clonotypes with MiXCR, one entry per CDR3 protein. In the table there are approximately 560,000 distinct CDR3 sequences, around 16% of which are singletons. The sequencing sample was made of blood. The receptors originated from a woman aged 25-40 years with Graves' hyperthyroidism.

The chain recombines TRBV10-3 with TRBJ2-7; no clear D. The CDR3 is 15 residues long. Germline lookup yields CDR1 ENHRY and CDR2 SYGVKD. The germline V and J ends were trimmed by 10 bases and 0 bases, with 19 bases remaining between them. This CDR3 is CATIEKLGSSYEQYF. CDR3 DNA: TGTGCCACGATCGAGAAGTTGGGTAGCTCCTACGAGCAGTACTTC.

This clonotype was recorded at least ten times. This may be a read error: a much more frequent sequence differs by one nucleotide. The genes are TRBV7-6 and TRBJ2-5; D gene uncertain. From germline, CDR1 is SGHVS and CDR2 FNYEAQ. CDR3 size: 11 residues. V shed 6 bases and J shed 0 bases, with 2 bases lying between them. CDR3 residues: CASRYQETQYF. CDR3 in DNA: TGTGCCAGCAGGTACCAAGAGACCCAGTACTTC.

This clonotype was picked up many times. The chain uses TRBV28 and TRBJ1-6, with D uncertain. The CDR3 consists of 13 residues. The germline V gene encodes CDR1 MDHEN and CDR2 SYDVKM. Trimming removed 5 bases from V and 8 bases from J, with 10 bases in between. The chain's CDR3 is CASSPRRDSPLHF. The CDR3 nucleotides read TGTGCCAGCAGTCCGCGTCGGGATTCACCCCTCCACTTT.

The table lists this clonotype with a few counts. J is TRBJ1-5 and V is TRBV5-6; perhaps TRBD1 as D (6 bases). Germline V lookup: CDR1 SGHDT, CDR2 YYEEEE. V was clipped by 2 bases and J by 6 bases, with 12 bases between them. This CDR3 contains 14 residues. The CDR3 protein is CASSFRGYGQPQHF. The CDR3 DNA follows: TGTGCCAGCAGCTTTAGGGGGTACGGTCAGCCCCAGCATTTT.

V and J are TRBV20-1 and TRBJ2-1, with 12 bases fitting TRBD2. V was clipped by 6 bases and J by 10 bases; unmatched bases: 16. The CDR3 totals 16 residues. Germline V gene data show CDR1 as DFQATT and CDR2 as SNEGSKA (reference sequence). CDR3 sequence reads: CSASELAGGLVWEQFF. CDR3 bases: TGCAGTGCCAGTGAGCTAGCGGGAGGGCTAGTTTGGGAGCAGTTCTTC.

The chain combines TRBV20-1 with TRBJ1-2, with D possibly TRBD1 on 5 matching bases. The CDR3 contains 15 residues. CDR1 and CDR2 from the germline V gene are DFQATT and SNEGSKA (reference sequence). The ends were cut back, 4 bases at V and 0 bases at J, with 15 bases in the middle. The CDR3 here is CSANSPETANYGYTF. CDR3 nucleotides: TGCAGTGCTAACTCCCCTGAGACAGCTAACTATGGCTACACCTTC.